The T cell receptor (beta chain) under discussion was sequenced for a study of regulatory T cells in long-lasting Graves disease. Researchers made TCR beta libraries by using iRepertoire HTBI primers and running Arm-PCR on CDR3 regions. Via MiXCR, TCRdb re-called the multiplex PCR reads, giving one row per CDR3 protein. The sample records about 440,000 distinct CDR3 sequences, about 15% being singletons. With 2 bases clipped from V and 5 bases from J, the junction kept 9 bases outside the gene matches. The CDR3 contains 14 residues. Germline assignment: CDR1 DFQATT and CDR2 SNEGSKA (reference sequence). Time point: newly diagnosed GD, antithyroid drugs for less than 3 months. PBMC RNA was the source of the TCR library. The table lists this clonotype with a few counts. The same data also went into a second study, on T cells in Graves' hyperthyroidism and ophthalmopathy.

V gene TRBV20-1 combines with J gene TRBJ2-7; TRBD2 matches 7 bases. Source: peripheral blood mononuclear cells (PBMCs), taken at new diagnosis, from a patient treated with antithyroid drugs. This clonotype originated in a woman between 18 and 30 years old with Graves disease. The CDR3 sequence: CSARLRELIHEQYF. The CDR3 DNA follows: TGCAGTGCTAGACTGCGGGAGTTGATCCACGAGCAGTACTTC.